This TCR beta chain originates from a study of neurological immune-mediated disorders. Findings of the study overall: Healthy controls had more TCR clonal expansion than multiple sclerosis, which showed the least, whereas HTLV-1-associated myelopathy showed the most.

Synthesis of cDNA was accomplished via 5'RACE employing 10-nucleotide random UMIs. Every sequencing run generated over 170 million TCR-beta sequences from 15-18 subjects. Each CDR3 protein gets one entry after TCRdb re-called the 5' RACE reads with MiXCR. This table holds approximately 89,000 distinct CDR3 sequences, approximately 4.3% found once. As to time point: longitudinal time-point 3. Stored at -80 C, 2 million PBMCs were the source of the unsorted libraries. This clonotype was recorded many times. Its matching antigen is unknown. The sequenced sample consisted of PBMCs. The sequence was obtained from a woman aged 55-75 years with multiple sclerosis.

CDR3 in DNA: TGTGCCAGCAGCTTAGGGCTGAACACCGGGGAGCTGTTTTTT. Protein sequence: CASSLGLNTGELFF. J is TRBJ2-2 and V is TRBV7-6; D gene uncertain. Germline CDR1 reads SGHVS; CDR2 reads FNYEAQ. Trimming shortened V by 1 base and J by 1 base, and 4 bases separated the two germline ends. CDR3 size: 14 residues.